A single sample gave rise to the 6 T cell receptor beta chains below, sequenced in a study of T cells expressing NK-cell markers. TCRdb re-called the 5' RACE reads; every CDR3 protein appears as one record, without DNA. The table lists about 550,000 distinct CDR3 sequences. Sample: blood T cells: a sorted CD56 or NKG2C T cell subset, CD4+ or CD8+ T cells, or bulk PBMC T cells (not recorded which). The origin of the receptors is a man between 18 and 35 years old in good health.

The V and J genes are TRBV7-2 and TRBJ2-2; TCRdb calls TRBD2, which cannot be checked without DNA. Germline V gene sequence: CDR1 SGHTA, CDR2 FQGNSA. This CDR3 contains 15 residues. The CDR3 is CASRVQGRSTGELFF.

The chain combines TRBV4-3 with TRBJ1-1. Germline V gives CDR1 LGHNA, CDR2 YSLEER. The CDR3 consists of 16 residues. CDR3: CASSQDLTGGNTEAFF.

The chain employs TRBV5-1 and TRBJ2-1; TCRdb calls TRBD2, which cannot be checked without DNA. The germline CDR1 and CDR2 sequences are SGHRS and YFSETQ. The CDR3 is made up of 17 amino acids. The CDR3 protein is CASSWASGGKSYNEQFF.

V gene TRBV6-1 combines with J gene TRBJ2-2; the D gene TCRdb calls, TRBD1, cannot be checked with no DNA. The CDR3 is 15 residues long. The germline V gene has CDR1 MNHNS and CDR2 SASEGT. CDR3 residues: CASRDKTGITGELFF.

This rearrangement joins TRBV7-2 to TRBJ2-4; TCRdb's D call, TRBD2, is unchecked because there is no DNA. Germline assignment: CDR1 SGHTA and CDR2 FQGNSA. The CDR3 extends over 11 amino acids. CDR3 in amino acids: CASSSGLAMYF.

The chain uses TRBV12-3 or TRBV12-4 and TRBJ2-3; TCRdb proposes TRBD2, but this gene call is untestable without DNA. The CDR3 is made up of 13 amino acids. The CDR3 loop is CASSYNGRDTQYF.